These 13 T cell receptor beta chains were sequenced from one sample in a study of shared clonotypes between healthy human individuals. This table comes from immunoSEQ multiplex PCR, and its TCRdb copy is limited to in-frame clones, with some not included. The data hold 2,500,000 or so clones, with 80% to 95% observed a single time. The sample was naive CD4+ T cells from PBMCs. As to subset: CD45RA+ positively selected. These TCRs come from a man aged 18 to 29 in good health. Some clones in this sample may be carry-over from other donors' samples.

The rearrangement joins TRBV7-9 to TRBJ2-7; TRBD1 agrees at 11 bases. Germline V gene sequence: CDR1 SEHNR, CDR2 FQNEAQ (reference sequence). V shed 5 bases and J 5 bases; nucleotides not matched to a gene: 8. The CDR3 runs to 15 residues. The CDR3 nucleotides are TGTGCCAGCAGCCCCCGGGACAGGGGGGGGGACGAGCAGTACTTC. It codes for CASSPRDRGGDEQYF. The full variable domain, rest sourced from reference TRBV7-9 and TRBJ2-7, is DTGVSQNPRHKITKRGQNVTFRCDPISEHNRLYWYRQTLGQGPEFLTYFQNEAQLEKSRLLSDRFSAERPKGSFSTLEIQRTEQGDSAMYLCASSPRDRGGDEQYFGPGTRLTVT.

The table lists this clone with a few counts. This sequence joins TRBV5-1 and TRBJ1-1, with a weak D call TRBD1 (6 bases). This CDR3 comprises 15 residues. V lost 0 bases to trimming and J lost 7 bases, with 16 bases between them. Germline V gene sequence: CDR1 SGHRS, CDR2 YFSETQ. CDR3 coding DNA: TGCGCCAGCAGCTTGGCGACAGGCGGCAACCGTGAAGCTTTCTTT. Amino acid sequence: CASSLATGGNREAFF.

The CDR3 DNA sequence: TGTGCCAGCAGCCAAATAGCGGGGCCAGGCATTCAGTACTTC. Protein sequence: CASSQIAGPGIQYF. The chain uses TRBV14 and TRBJ2-4; 8 nucleotides match TRBD2. Germline CDR1 and CDR2: SGHDN and FVKESK. V was pared by 2 bases and J by 9 bases, with 6 bases of the junction left unmatched. The CDR3 covers 14 residues. Looking up the rest from reference TRBV14 and TRBJ2-4 gives the full variable domain: EAGVTQFPSHSVIEKGQTVTLRCDPISGHDNLYWYRRVMGKEIKFLLHFVKESKQDESGMPNNRFLAERTGGTYSTLKVQPAELEDSGVYFCASSQIAGPGIQYFGAGTRLSVL.

The chain couples TRBV28 to TRBJ2-7; TRBD1 aligns across 9 bases. The CDR3 runs 15 residues. The germline CDR1 and CDR2 sequences are MDHEN and SYDVKM. V trimming: 6 bases; J trimming: 2 bases; junction bases outside the gene matches: 8. CDR3 DNA sequence: TGTGCCAGCAGCCCGGGGGGACAGGGTACCTACGAGCAGTACTTC. This encodes CASSPGGQGTYEQYF.

In regard to this clone: Within the sample, other DNA sequences also encode this same CDR3. The chain has TRBV29-1 and TRBJ2-7; no clear D. This CDR3 is built from 11 residues. Germline V gives CDR1 SQVTM, CDR2 ANQGSEA. V lost 6 bases to trimming and J lost 2 bases, with 8 bases between them. The CDR3 is CSVQGTYEQYF. CDR3 DNA: TGCAGCGTCCAAGGGACCTACGAGCAGTACTTC.

The chain combines TRBV27 with TRBJ2-4, with TRBD1 matching 8 bases. The CDR3 totals 16 residues. Germline trimming cut 5 bases from V and 1 base from J; bases unmatched to any gene: 7. Germline V gives CDR1 MNHEY, CDR2 SMNVEV (reference sequence). The CDR3 is CASSPQGAGAKNIQYF. The CDR3 DNA reads TGTGCCAGCAGTCCCCAGGGGGCTGGGGCCAAAAACATTCAGTACTTC.

The chain combines TRBV18 with TRBJ2-2; D gene ambiguous. The CDR3 loop spans 14 amino acids. V lost 3 bases and J 5 bases, leaving 10 bases between the germline ends. The germline V gene encodes CDR1 KGHSH and CDR2 LQKENI. The CDR3 region is CASSPQVLTGELFF. In nucleotides, the CDR3 is TGTGCCAGCTCACCTCAGGTCTTGACCGGGGAGCTGTTTTTT. Based on the CDR3 plus reference TRBV18 and TRBJ2-2, the full variable domain is NAGVMQNPRHLVRRRGQEARLRCSPMKGHSHVYWYRQLPEEGLKFMVYLQKENIIDESGMPKERFSAEFPKEGPSILRIQQVVRGDSAAYFCASSPQVLTGELFFGEGSRLTVL.

The V and J genes are TRBV6-4 and TRBJ2-1; TRBD2 matches at 10 bases. The CDR3 consists of 15 residues. Germline values: CDR1 MRHNA, CDR2 SNTAGT. V trimming: 3 bases; J trimming: 6 bases; junction bases outside the gene matches: 5. The CDR3 DNA sequence: TGTGCCAGCAGTGATATGCTAGCGGGAGTCAATGAGCAGTTCTTC. As protein: CASSDMLAGVNEQFF.

A single count supports this clone. Other nucleotide sequences from this sample produce the same CDR3. The chain joins TRBV19 to TRBJ1-3, with TRBD1 identical over 7 bases. CDR3 size: 14 residues. The J segment lost 0 bases and the V segment lost 7 bases, leaving 3 bases of the junction unmatched. CDR1 LNHDA and CDR2 SQIVND come from the germline V gene (reference sequence). Written as DNA, the CDR3 is TGTGCCAGTACCGACAGGGCCTCTGGAAACACCATATATTTT. Its translation is CASTDRASGNTIYF.

V usage is TRBV5-1 and J usage is TRBJ2-7, with 11 positions matching TRBD2. Germline V gives CDR1 SGHRS, CDR2 YFSETQ. With V trimmed by 4 bases and J by 1 base, 4 bases remained unmatched. This CDR3 is built from 15 residues. CDR3: CASSIAGGPSYEQYF. CDR3 DNA sequence: TGCGCCAGCAGCATAGCGGGAGGGCCATCCTACGAGCAGTACTTC.

The chain couples TRBV20-1 to TRBJ2-1; D is unresolved. Trimming took off 2 bases at V and 5 bases at J, with 4 bases between the two ends. CDR3 size: 11 residues. Germline values: CDR1 DFQATT, CDR2 SNEGSKA (reference sequence). CDR3 protein: CSARRHNEQFF. The CDR3 bases are TGCAGTGCTAGAAGGCACAATGAGCAGTTCTTC.

This clone was picked up one time. V gene TRBV5-5 combines with J gene TRBJ1-2, with D hard to call. V lost 7 bases and J 4 bases, leaving 14 bases between the germline ends. CDR1 is SGHKS, CDR2 YYEKEE, per germline (reference sequence). The CDR3 consists of 13 residues. In nucleotides, the CDR3 is TGTGCCAGCTCGACCGGGCAGTCCTATGGCTACACCTTC. It yields the protein CASSTGQSYGYTF. Combining the CDR3 with reference TRBV5-5 and TRBJ1-2 gives the whole variable domain DAGVTQSPTHLIKTRGQQVTLRCSPISGHKSVSWYQQVLGQGPQFIFQYYEKEERGRGNFPDRFSARQFPNYSSELNVNALLLGDSALYLCASSTGQSYGYTFGSGTRLTVV.

Details on this clone: Other DNA sequences in this sample translate to the same CDR3. The V gene is TRBV7-8, the J gene TRBJ2-3; D is unclear. The CDR3 loop spans 12 amino acids. Germline V lookup: CDR1 SGHVS, CDR2 FQNEAQ. V was cut by 3 bases and J by 0 bases, with 1 base left in between. In DNA, the CDR3 is TGTGCCAGCAGCTTGAGCACAGATACGCAGTATTTT. Translation: CASSLSTDTQYF.